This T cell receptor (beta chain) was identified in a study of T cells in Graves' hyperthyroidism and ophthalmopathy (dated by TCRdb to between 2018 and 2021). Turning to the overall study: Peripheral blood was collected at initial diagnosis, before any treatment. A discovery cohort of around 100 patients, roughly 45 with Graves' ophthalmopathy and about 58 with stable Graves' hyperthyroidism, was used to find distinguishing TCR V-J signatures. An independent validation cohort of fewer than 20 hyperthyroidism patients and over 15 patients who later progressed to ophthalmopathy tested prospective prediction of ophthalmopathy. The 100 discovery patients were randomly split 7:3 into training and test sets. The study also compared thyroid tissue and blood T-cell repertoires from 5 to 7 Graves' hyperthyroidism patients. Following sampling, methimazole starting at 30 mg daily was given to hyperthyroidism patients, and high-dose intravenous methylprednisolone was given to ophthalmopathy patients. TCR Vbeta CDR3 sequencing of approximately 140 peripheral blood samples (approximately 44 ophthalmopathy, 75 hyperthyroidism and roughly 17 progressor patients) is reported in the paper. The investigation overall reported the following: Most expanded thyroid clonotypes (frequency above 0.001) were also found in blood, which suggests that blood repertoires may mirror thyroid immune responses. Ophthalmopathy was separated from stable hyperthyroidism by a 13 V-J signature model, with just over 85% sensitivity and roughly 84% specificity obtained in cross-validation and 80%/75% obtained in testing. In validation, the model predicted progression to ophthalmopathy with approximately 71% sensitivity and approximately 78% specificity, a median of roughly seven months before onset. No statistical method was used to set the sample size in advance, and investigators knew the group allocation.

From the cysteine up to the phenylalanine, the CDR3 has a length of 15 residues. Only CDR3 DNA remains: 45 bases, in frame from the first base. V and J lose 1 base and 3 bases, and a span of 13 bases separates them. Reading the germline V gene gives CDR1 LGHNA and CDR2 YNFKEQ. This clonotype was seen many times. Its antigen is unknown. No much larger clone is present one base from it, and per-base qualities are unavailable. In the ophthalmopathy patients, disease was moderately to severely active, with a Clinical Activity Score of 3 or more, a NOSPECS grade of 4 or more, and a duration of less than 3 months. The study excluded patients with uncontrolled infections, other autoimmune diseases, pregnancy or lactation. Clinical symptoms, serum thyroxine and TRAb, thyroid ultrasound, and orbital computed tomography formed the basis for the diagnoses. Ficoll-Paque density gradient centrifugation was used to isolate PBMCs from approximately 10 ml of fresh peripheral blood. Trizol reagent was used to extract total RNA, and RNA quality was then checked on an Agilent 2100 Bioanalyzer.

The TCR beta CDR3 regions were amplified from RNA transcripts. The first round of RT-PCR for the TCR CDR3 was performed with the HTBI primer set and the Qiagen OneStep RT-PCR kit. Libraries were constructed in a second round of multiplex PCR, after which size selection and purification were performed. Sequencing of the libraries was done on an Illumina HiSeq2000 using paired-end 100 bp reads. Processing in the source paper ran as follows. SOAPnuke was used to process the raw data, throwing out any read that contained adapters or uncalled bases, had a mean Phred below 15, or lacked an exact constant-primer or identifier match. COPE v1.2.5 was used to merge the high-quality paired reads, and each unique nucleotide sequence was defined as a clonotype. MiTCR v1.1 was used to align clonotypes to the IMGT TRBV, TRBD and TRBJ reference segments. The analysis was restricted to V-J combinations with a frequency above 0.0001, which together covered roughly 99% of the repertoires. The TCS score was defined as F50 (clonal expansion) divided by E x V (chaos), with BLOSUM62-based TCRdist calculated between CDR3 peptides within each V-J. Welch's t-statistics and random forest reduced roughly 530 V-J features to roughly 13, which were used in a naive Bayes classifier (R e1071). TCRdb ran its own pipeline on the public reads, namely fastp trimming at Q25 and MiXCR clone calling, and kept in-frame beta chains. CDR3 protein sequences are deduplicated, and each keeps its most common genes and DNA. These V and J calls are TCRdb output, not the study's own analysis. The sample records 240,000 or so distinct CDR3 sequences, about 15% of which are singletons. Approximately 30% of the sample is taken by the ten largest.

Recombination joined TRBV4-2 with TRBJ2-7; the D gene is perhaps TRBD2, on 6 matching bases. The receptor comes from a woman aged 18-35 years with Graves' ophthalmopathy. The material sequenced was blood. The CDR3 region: CASSQARWGDYEQYF. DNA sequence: TGTGCCAGCAGCCAAGCTAGGTGGGGGGACTACGAGCAGTACTTC.